Sequencing of this TCR beta chain was carried out in a study of response to subunit inactivated influenza vaccine. Study-wide results and caveats: Authors proposed each seasonal influenza vaccination draws in few new T cells.

TCRdb ran MiXCR on the RT-PCR reads and lists one entry per CDR3 protein. The table lists about 520,000 distinct CDR3 sequences, roughly 9.8% of them singletons, with about an eighth in the top ten. The V end was cut by 4 bases, the J end by 6 bases, with 20 bases between. CDR1 SGHRS and CDR2 YFSETQ come from the germline V gene. The CDR3 is 15 amino acids. As for this clonotype: Its antigen is still unknown.

The sample in question was PBMCs from blood, obtained more than 35 days after vaccination. The chain combines TRBV5-1 with TRBJ2-7, with a possible D match to TRBD1 (6 bases). The source is a man in his fifties or sixties who received an inactivated influenza vaccine. CDR3 sequence reads: CASSGPWGQPAEQYF. CDR3 nucleotide sequence: TGCGCCAGCAGCGGTCCTTGGGGACAACCGGCCGAGCAGTACTTC.